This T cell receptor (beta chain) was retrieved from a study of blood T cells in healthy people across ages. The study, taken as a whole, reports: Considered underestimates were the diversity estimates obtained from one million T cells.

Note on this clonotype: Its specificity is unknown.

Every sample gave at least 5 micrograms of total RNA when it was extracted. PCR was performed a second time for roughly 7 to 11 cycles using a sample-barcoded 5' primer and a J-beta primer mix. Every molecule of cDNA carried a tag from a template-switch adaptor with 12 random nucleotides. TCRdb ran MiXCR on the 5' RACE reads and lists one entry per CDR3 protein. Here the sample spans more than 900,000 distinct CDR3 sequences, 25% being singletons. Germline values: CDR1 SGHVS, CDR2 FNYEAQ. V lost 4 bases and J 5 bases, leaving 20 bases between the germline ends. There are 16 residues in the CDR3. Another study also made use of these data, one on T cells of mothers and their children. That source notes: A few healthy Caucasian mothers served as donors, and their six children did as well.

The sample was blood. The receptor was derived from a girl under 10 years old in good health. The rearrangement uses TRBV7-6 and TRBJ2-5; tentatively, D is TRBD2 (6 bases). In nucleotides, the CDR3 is TGTGCCAGCAGCTCGCTCAAAACGGCGGGAAGGGAGACCCAGTACTTC. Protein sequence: CASSSLKTAGRETQYF.